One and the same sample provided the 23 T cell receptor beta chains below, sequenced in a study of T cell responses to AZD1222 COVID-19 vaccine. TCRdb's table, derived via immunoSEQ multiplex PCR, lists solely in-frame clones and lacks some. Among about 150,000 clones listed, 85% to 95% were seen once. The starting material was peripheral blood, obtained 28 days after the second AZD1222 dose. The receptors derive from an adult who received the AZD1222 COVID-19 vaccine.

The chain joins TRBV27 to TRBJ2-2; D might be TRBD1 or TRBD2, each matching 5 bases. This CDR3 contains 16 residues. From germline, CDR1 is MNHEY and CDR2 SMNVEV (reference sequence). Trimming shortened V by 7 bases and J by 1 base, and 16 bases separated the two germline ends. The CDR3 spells CASIKLGEVNTGELFF. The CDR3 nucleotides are TGTGCCAGCATCAAATTGGGGGAAGTGAACACCGGGGAGCTGTTTTTT.

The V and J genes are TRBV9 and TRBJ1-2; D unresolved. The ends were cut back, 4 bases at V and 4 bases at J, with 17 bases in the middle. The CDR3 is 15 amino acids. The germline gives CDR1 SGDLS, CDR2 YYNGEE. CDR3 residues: CASSSPTGGSYGYTF. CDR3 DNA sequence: TGTGCCAGCAGCTCCCCGACGGGAGGGAGCTATGGCTACACCTTC. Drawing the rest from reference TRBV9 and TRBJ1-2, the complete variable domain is DSGVTQTPKHLITATGQRVTLRCSPRSGDLSVYWYQQSLDQGLQFLIQYYNGEERAKGNILERFSAQQFPDLHSELNLSSLELGDSALYFCASSSPTGGSYGYTFGSGTRLTVV.

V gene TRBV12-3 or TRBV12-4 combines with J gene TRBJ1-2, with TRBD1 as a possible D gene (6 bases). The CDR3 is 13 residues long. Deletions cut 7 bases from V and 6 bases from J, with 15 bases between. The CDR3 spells CASTPPGQDGYTF. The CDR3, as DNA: TGTGCCAGCACCCCTCCGGGACAAGATGGCTACACCTTC.

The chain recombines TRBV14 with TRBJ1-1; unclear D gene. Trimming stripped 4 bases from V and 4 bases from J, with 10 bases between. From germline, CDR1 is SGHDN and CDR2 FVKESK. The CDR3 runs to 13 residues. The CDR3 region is CASSRITGTEAFF. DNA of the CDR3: TGTGCCAGCAGCCGCATTACGGGCACTGAAGCTTTCTTT.

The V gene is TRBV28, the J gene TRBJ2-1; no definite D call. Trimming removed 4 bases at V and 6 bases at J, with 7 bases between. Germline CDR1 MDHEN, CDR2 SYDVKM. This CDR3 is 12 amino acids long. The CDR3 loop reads CASSSFSNEQFF. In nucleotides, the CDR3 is TGTGCCAGCAGTTCCTTTTCCAATGAGCAGTTCTTC.

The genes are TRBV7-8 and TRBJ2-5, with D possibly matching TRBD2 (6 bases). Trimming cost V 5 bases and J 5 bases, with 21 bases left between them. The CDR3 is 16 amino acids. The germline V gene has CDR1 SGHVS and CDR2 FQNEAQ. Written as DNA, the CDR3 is TGTGCCAGCAGCGGAGGACTCGGAGGGCTCGGGGAGACCCAGTACTTC. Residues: CASSGGLGGLGETQYF.

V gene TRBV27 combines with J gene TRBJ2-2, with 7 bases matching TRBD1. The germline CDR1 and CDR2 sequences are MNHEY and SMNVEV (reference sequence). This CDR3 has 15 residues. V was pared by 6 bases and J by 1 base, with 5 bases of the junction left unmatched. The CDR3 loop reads CASRRQGVNTGELFF. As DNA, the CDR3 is TGTGCCAGCAGAAGACAGGGTGTGAACACCGGGGAGCTGTTTTTT.

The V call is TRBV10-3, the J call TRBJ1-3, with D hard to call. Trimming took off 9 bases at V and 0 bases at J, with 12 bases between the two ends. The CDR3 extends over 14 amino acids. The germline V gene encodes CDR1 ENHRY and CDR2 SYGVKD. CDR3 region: CAIRTEYSGNTIYF. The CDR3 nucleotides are TGTGCCATTAGGACGGAGTACTCTGGAAACACCATATATTTT.

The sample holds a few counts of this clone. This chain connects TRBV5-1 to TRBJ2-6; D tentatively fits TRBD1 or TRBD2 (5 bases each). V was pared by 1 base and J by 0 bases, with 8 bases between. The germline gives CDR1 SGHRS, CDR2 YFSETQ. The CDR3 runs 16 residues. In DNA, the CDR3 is TGCGCCAGCAGCTTGACCGGGACCTCTGGGGCCAACGTCCTGACTTTC. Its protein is CASSLTGTSGANVLTF.

This CDR3 reads CAWYAGLRHGYTF. The CDR3 bases are TGTGCCTGGTATGCGGGTTTAAGGCATGGCTACACCTTC. The chain couples TRBV30 to TRBJ1-2, with no clear D. The length of the CDR3 is 13 residues. Trimming removed 5 bases from V and 6 bases from J, with 16 bases in between. CDR1 is GTSNPN, CDR2 SVGIG, per germline (reference sequence).

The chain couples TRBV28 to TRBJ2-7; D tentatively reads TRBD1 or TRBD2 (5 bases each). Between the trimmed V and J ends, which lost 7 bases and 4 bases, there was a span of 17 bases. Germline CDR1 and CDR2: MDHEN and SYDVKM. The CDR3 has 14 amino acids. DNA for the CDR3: TGTGCCAGCAACATTGGGGGTAATATTTACGAGCAGTACTTC. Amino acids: CASNIGGNIYEQYF.

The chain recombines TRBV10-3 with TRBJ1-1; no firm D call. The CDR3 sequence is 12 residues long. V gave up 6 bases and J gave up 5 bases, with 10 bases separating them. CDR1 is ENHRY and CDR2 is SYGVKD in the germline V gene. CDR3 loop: CAIRAQSTEAFF. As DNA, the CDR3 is TGTGCCATCAGGGCCCAGAGTACTGAAGCTTTCTTT.

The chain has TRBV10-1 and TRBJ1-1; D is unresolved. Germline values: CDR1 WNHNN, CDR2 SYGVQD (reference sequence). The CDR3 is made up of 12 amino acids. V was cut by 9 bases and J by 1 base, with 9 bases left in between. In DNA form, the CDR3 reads TGCGCCAGGACGGACCCGAACACTGAAGCTTTCTTT. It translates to CARTDPNTEAFF.

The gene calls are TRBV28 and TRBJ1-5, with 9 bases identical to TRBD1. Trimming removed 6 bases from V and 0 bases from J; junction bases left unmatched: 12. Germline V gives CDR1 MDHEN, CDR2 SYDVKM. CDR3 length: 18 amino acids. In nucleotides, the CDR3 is TGTGCCAGCAGCCCCTACTCGGGACAGGGAGATAGCAATCAGCCCCAGCATTTT. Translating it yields CASSPYSGQGDSNQPQHF.

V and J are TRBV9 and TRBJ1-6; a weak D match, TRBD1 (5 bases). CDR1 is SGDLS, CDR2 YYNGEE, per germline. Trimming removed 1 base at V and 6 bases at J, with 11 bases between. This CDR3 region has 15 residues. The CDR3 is CASSVSQGGNSPLHF. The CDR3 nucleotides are TGTGCCAGCAGCGTATCTCAGGGAGGTAATTCACCCCTCCACTTT. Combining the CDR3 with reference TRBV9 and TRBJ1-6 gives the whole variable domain DSGVTQTPKHLITATGQRVTLRCSPRSGDLSVYWYQQSLDQGLQFLIQYYNGEERAKGNILERFSAQQFPDLHSELNLSSLELGDSALYFCASSVSQGGNSPLHFGNGTRLTVT.

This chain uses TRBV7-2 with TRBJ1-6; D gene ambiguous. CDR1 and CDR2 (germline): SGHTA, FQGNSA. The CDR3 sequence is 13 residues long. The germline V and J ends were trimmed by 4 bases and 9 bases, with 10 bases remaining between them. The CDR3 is CASSSLSVSPLHF. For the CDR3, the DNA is TGTGCCAGCAGCTCGCTCAGCGTTTCACCCCTCCACTTT.

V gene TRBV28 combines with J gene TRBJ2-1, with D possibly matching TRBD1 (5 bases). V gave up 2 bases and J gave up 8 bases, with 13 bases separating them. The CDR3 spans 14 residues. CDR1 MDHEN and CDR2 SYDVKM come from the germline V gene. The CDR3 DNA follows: TGTGCCAGCAGTTTACGTCAGGGCCCGCATGAGCAGTTCTTC. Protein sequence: CASSLRQGPHEQFF.

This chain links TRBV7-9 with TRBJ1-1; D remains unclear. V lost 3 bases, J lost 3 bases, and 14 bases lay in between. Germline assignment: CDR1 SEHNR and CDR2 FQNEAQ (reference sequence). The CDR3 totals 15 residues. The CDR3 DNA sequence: TGTGCCAGCAGCTTTTCGCCCTCTCAGTACACTGAAGCTTTCTTT. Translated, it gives CASSFSPSQYTEAFF.

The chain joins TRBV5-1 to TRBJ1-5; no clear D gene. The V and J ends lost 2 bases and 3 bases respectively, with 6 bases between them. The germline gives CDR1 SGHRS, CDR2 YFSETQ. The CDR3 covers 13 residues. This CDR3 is CASSLALNQPQHF. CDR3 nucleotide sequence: TGCGCCAGCAGCTTAGCCCTCAATCAGCCCCAGCATTTT.

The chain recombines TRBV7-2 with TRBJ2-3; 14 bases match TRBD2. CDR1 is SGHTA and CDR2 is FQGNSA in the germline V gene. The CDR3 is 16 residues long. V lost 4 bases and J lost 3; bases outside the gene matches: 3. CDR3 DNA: TGTGCCAGCAGCTCGAGACTAGCGGGGGGGACAGATACGCAGTATTTT. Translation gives CASSSRLAGGTDTQYF.

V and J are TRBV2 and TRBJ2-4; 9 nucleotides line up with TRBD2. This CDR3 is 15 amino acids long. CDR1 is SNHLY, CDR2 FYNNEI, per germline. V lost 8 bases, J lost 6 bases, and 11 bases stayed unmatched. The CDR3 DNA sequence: TGTGCCAGCGACGCGGGAGGGGGTGATGGAAACATTCAGTACTTC. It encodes CASDAGGGDGNIQYF.

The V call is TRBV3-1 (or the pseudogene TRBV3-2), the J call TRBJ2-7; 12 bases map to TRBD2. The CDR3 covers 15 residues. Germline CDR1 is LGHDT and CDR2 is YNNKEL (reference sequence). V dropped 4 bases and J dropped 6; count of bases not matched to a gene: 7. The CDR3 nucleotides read TGTGCCAGCAGCCGCGAGGGACTAGCGGGCTCCGAGCAGTACTTC. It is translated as CASSREGLAGSEQYF.

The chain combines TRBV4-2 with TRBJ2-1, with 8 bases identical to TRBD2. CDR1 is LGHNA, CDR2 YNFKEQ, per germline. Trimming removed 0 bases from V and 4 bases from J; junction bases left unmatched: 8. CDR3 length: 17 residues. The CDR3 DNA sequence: TGTGCCAGCAGCCAAGACGGGTTTGCGGGAGGATACAATGAGCAGTTCTTC. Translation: CASSQDGFAGGYNEQFF.